This T cell receptor (beta chain) was recorded in a study of blood T cell dynamics during melanoma immunotherapy. The wider study: Standard first-line treatment here was pembrolizumab or nivolumab plus ipilimumab in metastatic melanoma.

The sample's time point: pre-treatment baseline. Apart from a couple of fast progressors, RECIST 1.1 response was judged 12 weeks post-infusion. Patients with prior systemic cancer treatment, concomitant immunosuppressants, or other active malignancies were excluded. J lost 7 bases, V lost 7 bases, and 6 bases had no gene match. CDR1 and CDR2 (germline): SNHLY, FYNNEI. The CDR3 has 12 residues. Some clones are missing from TCRdb's copy, which holds only in-frame ones; the method was immunoSEQ multiplex PCR. The sample includes some 15,000 clones, under 90% seen only once; the top ten take approximately 6.6%.

This sequence was found in a human donor with melanoma. The material sequenced was blood, taken from a patient treated with checkpoint blockade. This chain joins TRBV2 and TRBJ2-7, with 8 bases that match TRBD1. CDR3 bases: TGTGCCAGCACCTTGACAGGGGAAGAGCAGTACTTC. Its translation is CASTLTGEEQYF.